Below, 8 T cell receptor beta chains from the same sample are listed, as sequenced in a study of cytomegalovirus exposure and HLA in healthy donors (dated by TCRdb to about 2017). The library was produced with the immunoSEQ multiplex PCR assay. A mixture of 60 forward primers for TCR Vbeta segments and 13 reverse primers for TCR Jbeta segments was used in the multiplex PCR. TCRdb stores this immuneACCESS table with in-frame sequences only. Part of the clones is absent; in the studies checked, under half of the shortfall reflects unresolved V genes, and no reason is known for the rest. Here the sample has about 120,000 clones; less than 10% occur a single time. About 6% of the sample is in the top ten clones. The sequencing sample was made of PBMCs. The receptors were gathered from a middle-aged woman in good health and CMV-seropositive.

This clone came up a few times. The chain employs TRBV30 and TRBJ1-6, with D uncertain. The germline V gene has CDR1 GTSNPN and CDR2 SVGIG (reference sequence). The V gene lost 4 bases and the J gene lost 7 bases, with 14 bases spanning the gap. The CDR3 runs to 14 residues. CDR3 in amino acids: CAWTREPRNSPLHF. The CDR3 DNA reads TGTGCCTGGACCCGGGAACCGCGAAATTCACCCCTCCACTTT. The full variable domain, its missing parts supplied by reference TRBV30 and TRBJ1-6, is SQTIHQWPATLVQPVGSPLSLECTVEGTSNPNLYWYRQAAGRGLQLLFYSVGIGQISSEVPQNLSASRPQDRQFILSSKKLLLSDSGFYLCAWTREPRNSPLHFGNGTRLTVT.

This clone was seen only a few times. Other DNA sequences in the same sample also yield this CDR3. This sequence joins TRBV2 and TRBJ1-1; 7 nucleotides align to TRBD1. Trimming took 4 bases from V and 2 from J; bases not matched to a gene: 1. CDR1 is SNHLY, CDR2 FYNNEI, per germline. The CDR3 runs 13 residues. The CDR3 loop is CASSGQGNTEAFF. CDR3 coding DNA: TGTGCCAGCAGTGGACAGGGTAACACTGAAGCTTTCTTT.

This chain links TRBV10-3 with TRBJ2-7; maybe TRBD1 (5 bases). This CDR3 comprises 15 residues. Trimming cost V 2 bases and J 3 bases, with 14 bases left between them. Germline V gene lookup returns CDR1 ENHRY and CDR2 SYGVKD. In nucleotides, the CDR3 is TGTGCCATCAGTGAGGCAGGGTTGAAAAACTACGAGCAGTACTTC. Amino acid sequence: CAISEAGLKNYEQYF.

This sequence joins TRBV5-4 and TRBJ2-2; TRBD2 aligns across 7 bases. Germline loops: CDR1 SGHNT, CDR2 YYREEE (reference sequence). This CDR3 is 15 amino acids long. V gave up 0 bases and J gave up 4 bases; unmatched junction bases: 3. Written as DNA, the CDR3 is TGTGCCAGCAGCTTGGCTGGGGGGGGCACCGGGGAGCTGTTTTTT. Its protein is CASSLAGGGTGELFF.

The chain employs TRBV6-1 and TRBJ2-4; D is uncertain. CDR3 length equals 15 residues. Germline V gene sequence: CDR1 MNHNS, CDR2 SASEGT. V was trimmed by 3 bases and J by 0 bases, leaving 9 bases between them. CDR3 coding DNA: TGTGCCAGCAGTGAGGGCAGGCTAGCCAAAAACATTCAGTACTTC. Translated: CASSEGRLAKNIQYF.

The chain uses TRBV5-4 and TRBJ1-6; 9 nucleotides align to TRBD1. V trimming: 4 bases; J trimming: 7 bases; junction bases outside the gene matches: 6. Germline loops: CDR1 SGHNT, CDR2 YYREEE (reference sequence). The CDR3 runs 15 residues. The CDR3 sequence: CASSGRTGENSPLHF. Here the CDR3 DNA reads TGTGCCAGCAGCGGTCGGACAGGGGAAAATTCACCCCTCCACTTT.

This clone appeared a few times. The chain uses TRBV9 and TRBJ1-1; tentatively, D is TRBD1 (6 bases). Trimming removed 0 bases from V and 6 bases from J, with 15 bases in between. Germline CDR1 is SGDLS and CDR2 is YYNGEE. This CDR3 is built from 15 residues. The CDR3: CASSVGRGTTAEAFF. The CDR3 region has the DNA TGTGCCAGCAGCGTAGGAAGGGGGACTACGGCTGAAGCTTTCTTT. The full variable domain, with the rest looked up from reference TRBV9 and TRBJ1-1, is DSGVTQTPKHLITATGQRVTLRCSPRSGDLSVYWYQQSLDQGLQFLIQYYNGEERAKGNILERFSAQQFPDLHSELNLSSLELGDSALYFCASSVGRGTTAEAFFGQGTRLTVV.

This clone was seen only a few times. The chain is built from TRBV15 and TRBJ1-1; no firm D call. Germline loops: CDR1 LNHNV, CDR2 YYDKDF (reference sequence). Between the trimmed V and J ends, which lost 2 bases and 4 bases, there was a span of 11 bases. The CDR3 extends over 14 amino acids. The DNA for the CDR3 is TGTGCCACCAGCAGACGCACCGGAGGCACTGAAGCTTTCTTT. Protein product: CATSRRTGGTEAFF.